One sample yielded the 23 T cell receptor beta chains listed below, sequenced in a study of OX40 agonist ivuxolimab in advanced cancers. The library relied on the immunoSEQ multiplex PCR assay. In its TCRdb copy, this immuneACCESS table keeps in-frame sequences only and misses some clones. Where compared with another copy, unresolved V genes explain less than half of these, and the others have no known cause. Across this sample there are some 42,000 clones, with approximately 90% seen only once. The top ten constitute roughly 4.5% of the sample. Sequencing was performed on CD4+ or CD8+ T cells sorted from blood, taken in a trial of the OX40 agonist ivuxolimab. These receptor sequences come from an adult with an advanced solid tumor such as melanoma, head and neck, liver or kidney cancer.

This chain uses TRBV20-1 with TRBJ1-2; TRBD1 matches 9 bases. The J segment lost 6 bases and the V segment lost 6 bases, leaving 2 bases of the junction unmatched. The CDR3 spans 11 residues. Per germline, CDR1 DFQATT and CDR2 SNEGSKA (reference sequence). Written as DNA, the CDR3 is TGCAGTGCAAGGACAGGGGATGGCTACACCTTC. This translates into CSARTGDGYTF.

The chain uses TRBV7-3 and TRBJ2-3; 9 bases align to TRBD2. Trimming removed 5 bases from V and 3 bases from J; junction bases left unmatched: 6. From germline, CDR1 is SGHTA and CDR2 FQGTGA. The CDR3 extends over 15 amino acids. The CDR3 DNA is TGTGCCAGCAGCACTTGGACTAGCGTAACAGATACGCAGTATTTT. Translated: CASSTWTSVTDTQYF.

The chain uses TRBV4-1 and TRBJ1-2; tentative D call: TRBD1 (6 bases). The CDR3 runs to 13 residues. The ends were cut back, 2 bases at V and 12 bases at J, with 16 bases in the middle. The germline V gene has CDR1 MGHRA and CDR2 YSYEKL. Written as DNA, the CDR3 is TGCGCCAGCAGCCAACTCGGACAGCCTATACACACCTTC. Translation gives CASSQLGQPIHTF.

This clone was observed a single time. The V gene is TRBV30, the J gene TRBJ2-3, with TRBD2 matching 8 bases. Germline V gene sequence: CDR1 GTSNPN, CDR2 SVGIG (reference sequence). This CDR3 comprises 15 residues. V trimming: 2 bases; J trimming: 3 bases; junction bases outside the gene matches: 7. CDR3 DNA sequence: TGTGCCTGGAGTAGCCTAGCGGGCAGGACAGATACGCAGTATTTT. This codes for CAWSSLAGRTDTQYF.

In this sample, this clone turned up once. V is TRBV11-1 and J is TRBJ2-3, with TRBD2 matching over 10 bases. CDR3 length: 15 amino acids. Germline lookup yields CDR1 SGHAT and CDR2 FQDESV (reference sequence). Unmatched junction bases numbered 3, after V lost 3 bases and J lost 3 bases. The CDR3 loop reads CASSFLAGATDTQYF. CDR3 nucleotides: TGTGCCAGCAGCTTTCTAGCGGGAGCGACAGATACGCAGTATTTT. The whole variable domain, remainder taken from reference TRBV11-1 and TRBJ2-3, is EAEVAQSPRYKITEKSQAVAFWCDPISGHATLYWYRQILGQGPELLVQFQDESVVDDSQLPKDRFSAERLKGVDSTLKIQPAELGDSAMYLCASSFLAGATDTQYFGPGTRLTVL.

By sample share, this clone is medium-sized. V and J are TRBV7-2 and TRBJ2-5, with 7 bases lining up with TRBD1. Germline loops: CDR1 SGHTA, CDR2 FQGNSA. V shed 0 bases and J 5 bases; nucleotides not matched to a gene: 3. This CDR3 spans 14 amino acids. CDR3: CASSLAGRGETQYF. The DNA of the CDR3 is TGTGCCAGCAGCTTAGCTGGCAGGGGGGAGACCCAGTACTTC.

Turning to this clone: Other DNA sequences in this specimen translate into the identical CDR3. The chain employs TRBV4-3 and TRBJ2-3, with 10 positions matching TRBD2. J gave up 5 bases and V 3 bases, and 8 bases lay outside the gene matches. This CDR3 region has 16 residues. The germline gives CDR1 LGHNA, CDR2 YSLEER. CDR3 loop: CASSQDQAGGLDTQYF. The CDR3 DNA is TGCGCCAGCAGCCAGGACCAAGCGGGGGGGCTAGATACGCAGTATTTT.

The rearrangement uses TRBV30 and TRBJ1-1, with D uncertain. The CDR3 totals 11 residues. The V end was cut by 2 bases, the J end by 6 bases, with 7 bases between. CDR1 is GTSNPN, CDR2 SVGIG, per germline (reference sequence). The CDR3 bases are TGTGCCTGGAGTCAAAATGCTGAAGCTTTCTTT. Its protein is CAWSQNAEAFF. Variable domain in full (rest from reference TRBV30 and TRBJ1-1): SQTIHQWPATLVQPVGSPLSLECTVEGTSNPNLYWYRQAAGRGLQLLFYSVGIGQISSEVPQNLSASRPQDRQFILSSKKLLLSDSGFYLCAWSQNAEAFFGQGTRLTVV.

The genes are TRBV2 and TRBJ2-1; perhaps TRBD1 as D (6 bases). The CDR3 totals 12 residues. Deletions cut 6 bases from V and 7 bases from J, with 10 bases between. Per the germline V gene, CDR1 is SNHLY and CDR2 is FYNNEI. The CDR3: CASRFRGNEQFF. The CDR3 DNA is TGTGCCAGCAGATTCAGGGGTAATGAGCAGTTCTTC.

CDR3 coding DNA: TGTGCCAGCAGCTTAGGACAGGGGGCTAGGGGCAATCAGCCCCAGCATTTT. Translating gives CASSLGQGARGNQPQHF. The V gene is TRBV13, the J gene TRBJ1-5, with 9 bases fitting TRBD1. The CDR3 extends over 17 amino acids. Germline lookup yields CDR1 PRHDT and CDR2 FYEKMQ (reference sequence). V dropped 0 bases and J dropped 2; count of bases not matched to a gene: 5.

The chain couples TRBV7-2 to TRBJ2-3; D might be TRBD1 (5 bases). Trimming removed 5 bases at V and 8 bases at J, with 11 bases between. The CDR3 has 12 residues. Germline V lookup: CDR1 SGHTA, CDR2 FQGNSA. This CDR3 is CASSNVQGTQYF. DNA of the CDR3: TGTGCCAGCAGCAACGTTCAGGGTACGCAGTATTTT.

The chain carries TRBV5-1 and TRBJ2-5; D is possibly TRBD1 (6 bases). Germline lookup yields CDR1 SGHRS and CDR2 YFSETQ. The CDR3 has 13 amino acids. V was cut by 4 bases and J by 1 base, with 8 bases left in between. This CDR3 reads CASSQQGQETQYF. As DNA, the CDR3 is TGCGCCAGCAGCCAACAGGGCCAAGAGACCCAGTACTTC.

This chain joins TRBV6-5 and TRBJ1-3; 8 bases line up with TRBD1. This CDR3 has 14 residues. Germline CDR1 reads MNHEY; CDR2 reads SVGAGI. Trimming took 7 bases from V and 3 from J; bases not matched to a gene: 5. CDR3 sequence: CASTKQGGGNTIYF. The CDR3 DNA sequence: TGTGCCAGCACTAAACAGGGGGGTGGAAACACCATATATTTT.

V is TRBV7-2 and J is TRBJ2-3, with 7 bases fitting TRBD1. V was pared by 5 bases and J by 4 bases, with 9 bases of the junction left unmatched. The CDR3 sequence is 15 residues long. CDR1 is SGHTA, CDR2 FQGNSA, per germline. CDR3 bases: TGTGCCAGCAGCACCCGAGGGGGCTCCGCAGATACGCAGTATTTT. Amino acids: CASSTRGGSADTQYF.

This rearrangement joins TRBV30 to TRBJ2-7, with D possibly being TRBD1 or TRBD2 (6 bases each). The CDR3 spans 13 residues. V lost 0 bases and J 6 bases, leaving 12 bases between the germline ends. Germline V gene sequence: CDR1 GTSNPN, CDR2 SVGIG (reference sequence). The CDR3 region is CAWSVRTAGEQYF. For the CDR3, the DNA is TGTGCCTGGAGTGTACGGACAGCGGGCGAGCAGTACTTC. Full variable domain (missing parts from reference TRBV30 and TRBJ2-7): SQTIHQWPATLVQPVGSPLSLECTVEGTSNPNLYWYRQAAGRGLQLLFYSVGIGQISSEVPQNLSASRPQDRQFILSSKKLLLSDSGFYLCAWSVRTAGEQYFGPGTRLTVT.

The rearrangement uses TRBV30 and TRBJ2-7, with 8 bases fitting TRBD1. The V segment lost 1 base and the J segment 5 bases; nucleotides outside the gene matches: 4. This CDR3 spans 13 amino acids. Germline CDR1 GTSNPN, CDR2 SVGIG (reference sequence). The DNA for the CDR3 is TGTGCCTGGAGTGGGACAGGGATCCACGAGCAGTACTTC. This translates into CAWSGTGIHEQYF.

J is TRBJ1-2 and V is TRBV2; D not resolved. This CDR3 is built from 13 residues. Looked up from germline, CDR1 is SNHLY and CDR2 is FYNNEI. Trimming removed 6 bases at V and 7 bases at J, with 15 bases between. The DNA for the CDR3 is TGTGCCAGCAGCATCTTAGGGCTGTTTGGCTACACCTTC. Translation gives CASSILGLFGYTF. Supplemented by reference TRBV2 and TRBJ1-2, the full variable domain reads EPEVTQTPSHQVTQMGQEVILRCVPISNHLYFYWYRQILGQKVEFLVSFYNNEISEKSEIFDDQFSVERPDGSNFTLKIRSTKLEDSAMYFCASSILGLFGYTFGSGTRLTVV.

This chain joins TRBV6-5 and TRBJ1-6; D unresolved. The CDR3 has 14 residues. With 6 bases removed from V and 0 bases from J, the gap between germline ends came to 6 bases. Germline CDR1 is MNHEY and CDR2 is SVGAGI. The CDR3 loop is CASRYSSYNSPLHF. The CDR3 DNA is TGTGCCAGCAGGTACAGCTCCTATAATTCACCCCTCCACTTT.

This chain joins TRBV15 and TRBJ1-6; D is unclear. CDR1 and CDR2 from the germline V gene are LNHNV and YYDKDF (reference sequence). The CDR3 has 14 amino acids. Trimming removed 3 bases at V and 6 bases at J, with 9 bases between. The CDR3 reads CATSSGLINSPLHF. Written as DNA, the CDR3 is TGTGCCACCAGCAGCGGACTGATTAATTCACCCCTCCACTTT.

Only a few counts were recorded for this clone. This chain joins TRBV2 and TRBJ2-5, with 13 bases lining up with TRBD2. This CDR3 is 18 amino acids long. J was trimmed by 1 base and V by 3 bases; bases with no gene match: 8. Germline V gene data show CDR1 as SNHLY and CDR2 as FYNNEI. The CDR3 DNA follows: TGTGCCAGCAGTGATCCCTGGGGACTAGCGGGAATCCAAGAGACCCAGTACTTC. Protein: CASSDPWGLAGIQETQYF.

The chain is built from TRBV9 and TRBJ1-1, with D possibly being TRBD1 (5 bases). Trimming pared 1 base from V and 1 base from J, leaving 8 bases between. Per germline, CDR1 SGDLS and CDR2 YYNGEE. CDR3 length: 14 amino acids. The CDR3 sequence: CASSVRGGNTEAFF. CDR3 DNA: TGTGCCAGCAGCGTAAGGGGCGGGAACACTGAAGCTTTCTTT.

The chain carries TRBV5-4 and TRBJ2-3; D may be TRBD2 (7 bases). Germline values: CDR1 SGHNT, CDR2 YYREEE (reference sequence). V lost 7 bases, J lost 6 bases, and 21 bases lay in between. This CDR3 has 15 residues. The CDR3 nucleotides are TGTGCCAGCGGGGGGGCCGATATTCTCACGGATACGCAGTATTTT. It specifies CASGGADILTDTQYF.

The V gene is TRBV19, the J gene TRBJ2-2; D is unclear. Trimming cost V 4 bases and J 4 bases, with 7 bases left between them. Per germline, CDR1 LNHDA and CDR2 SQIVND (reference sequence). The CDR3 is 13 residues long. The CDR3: CASSTVSTGELFF. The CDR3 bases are TGTGCCAGTAGTACTGTAAGCACCGGGGAGCTGTTTTTT. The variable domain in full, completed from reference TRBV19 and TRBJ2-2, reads DGGITQSPKYLFRKEGQNVTLSCEQNLNHDAMYWYRQDPGQGLRLIYYSQIVNDFQKGDIAEGYSVSREKKESFPLTVTSAQKNPTAFYLCASSTVSTGELFFGEGSRLTVL.